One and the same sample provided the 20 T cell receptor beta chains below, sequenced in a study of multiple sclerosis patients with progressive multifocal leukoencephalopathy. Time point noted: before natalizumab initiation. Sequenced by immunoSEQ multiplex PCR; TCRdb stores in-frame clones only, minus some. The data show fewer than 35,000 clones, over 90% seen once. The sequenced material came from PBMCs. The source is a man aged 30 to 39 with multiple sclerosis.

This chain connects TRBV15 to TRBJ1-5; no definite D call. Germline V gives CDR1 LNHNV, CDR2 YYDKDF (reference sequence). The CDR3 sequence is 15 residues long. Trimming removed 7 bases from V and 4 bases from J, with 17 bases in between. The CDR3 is CATTQGRVRNQPQHF. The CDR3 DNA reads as TGTGCCACCACCCAAGGCCGGGTACGGAATCAGCCCCAGCATTTT.

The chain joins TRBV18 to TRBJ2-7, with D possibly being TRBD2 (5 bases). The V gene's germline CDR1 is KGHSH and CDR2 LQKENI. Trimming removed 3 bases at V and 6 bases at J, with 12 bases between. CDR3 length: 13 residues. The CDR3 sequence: CASSPGQAGEQYF. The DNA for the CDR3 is TGTGCCAGCTCACCTGGGCAGGCGGGCGAGCAGTACTTC.

The CDR3 sequence: CASSRGGAVGELFF. CDR3 coding DNA: TGTGCCAGCAGCCGTGGTGGGGCCGTCGGGGAGCTGTTTTTT. This chain connects TRBV9 to TRBJ2-2; TRBD1 might be the D (5 bases). V was shortened by 4 bases and J by 7 bases, with 14 bases between the two germline ends. CDR3 length equals 14 residues. Germline V gives CDR1 SGDLS, CDR2 YYNGEE. The whole variable domain, remainder taken from reference TRBV9 and TRBJ2-2, is DSGVTQTPKHLITATGQRVTLRCSPRSGDLSVYWYQQSLDQGLQFLIQYYNGEERAKGNILERFSAQQFPDLHSELNLSSLELGDSALYFCASSRGGAVGELFFGEGSRLTVL.

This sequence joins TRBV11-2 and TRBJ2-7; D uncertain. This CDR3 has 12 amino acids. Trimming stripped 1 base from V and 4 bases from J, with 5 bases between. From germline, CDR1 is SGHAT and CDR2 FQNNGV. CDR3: CASSLGRYEQYV. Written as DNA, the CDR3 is TGTGCCAGCAGCTTAGGAAGGTACGAGCAGTACGTC.

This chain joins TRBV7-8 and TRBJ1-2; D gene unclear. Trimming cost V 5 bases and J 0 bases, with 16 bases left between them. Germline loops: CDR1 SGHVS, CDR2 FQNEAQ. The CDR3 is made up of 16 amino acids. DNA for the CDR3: TGTGCCAGCAGCATTACCCCGACGGCCACTAACTATGGCTACACCTTC. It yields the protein CASSITPTATNYGYTF.

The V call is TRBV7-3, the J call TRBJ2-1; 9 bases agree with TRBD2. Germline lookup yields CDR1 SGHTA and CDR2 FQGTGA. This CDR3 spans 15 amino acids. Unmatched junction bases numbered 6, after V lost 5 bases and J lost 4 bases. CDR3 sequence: CASSPLAGNYNEQFF. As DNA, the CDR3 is TGTGCCAGCAGCCCCCTAGCGGGGAATTACAATGAGCAGTTCTTC.

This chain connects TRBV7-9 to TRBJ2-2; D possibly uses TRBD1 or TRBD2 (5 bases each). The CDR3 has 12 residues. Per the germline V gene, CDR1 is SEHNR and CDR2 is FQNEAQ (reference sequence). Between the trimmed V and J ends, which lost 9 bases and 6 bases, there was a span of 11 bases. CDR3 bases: TGTGCCAGTGGGACGCCTCCCGGGGAGCTGTTTTTT. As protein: CASGTPPGELFF.

CDR3 in DNA: TGTGCCAGCAGTTCCCAGGGAAGGGCTAGCGGCAATGAGCAGTTCTTC. This translates into CASSSQGRASGNEQFF. The gene calls are TRBV2 and TRBJ2-1, with 7 bases that match TRBD2. The ends lost 5 bases at V and 6 bases at J; junction bases unmatched: 13. The CDR3 runs 16 residues. Germline lookup yields CDR1 SNHLY and CDR2 FYNNEI. The entire variable domain, with the rest obtained from reference TRBV2 and TRBJ2-1, is as follows: EPEVTQTPSHQVTQMGQEVILRCVPISNHLYFYWYRQILGQKVEFLVSFYNNEISEKSEIFDDQFSVERPDGSNFTLKIRSTKLEDSAMYFCASSSQGRASGNEQFFGPGTRLTVL.

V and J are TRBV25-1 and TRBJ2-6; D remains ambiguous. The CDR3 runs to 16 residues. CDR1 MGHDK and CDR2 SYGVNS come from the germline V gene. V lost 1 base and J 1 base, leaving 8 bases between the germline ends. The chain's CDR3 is CASSEWTGSGANVLTF. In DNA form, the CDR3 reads TGTGCCAGCAGTGAATGGACGGGTTCTGGGGCCAACGTCCTGACTTTC.

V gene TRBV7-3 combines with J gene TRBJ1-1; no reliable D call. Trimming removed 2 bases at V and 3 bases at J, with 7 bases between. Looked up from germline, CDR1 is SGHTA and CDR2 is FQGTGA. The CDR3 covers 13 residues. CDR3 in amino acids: CASSLVKDTEAFF. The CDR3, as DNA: TGTGCCAGCAGCTTAGTAAAGGACACTGAAGCTTTCTTT.

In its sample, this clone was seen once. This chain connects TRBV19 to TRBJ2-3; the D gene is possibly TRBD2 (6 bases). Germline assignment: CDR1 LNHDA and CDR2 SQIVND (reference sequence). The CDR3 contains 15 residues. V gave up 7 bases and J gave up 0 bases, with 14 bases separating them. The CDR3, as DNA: TGTGCCAGTAATGAGGGACTGTTTAGCACAGATACGCAGTATTTT. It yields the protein CASNEGLFSTDTQYF.

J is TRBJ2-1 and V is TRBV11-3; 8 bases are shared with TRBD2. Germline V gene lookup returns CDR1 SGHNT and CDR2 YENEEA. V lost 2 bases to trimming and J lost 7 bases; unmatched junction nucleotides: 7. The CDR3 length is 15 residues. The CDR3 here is CASSLPGRAANEQFF. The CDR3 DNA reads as TGTGCCAGCAGCTTACCCGGGAGGGCCGCTAATGAGCAGTTCTTC.

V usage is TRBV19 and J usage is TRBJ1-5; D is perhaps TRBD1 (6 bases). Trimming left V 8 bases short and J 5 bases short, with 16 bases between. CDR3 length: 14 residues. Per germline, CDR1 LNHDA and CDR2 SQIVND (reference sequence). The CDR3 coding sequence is TGTGCCAGTGTTGACAGGCATCGGGATCAGCCCCAGCATTTT. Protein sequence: CASVDRHRDQPQHF.

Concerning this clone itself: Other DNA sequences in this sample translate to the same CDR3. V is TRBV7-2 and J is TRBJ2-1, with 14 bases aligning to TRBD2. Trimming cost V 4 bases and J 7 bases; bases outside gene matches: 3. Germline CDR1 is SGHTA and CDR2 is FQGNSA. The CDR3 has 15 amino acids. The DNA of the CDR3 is TGTGCCAGCAGCTCCGGACTAGCGGGAGGTAATGAGCAGTTCTTC. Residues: CASSSGLAGGNEQFF.

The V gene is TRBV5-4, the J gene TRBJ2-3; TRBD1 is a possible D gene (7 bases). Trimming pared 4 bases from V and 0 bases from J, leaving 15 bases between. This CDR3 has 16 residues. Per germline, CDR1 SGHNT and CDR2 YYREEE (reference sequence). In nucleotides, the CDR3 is TGTGCCAGCAGCCCCGGGGCAGGGGGGAGCACAGATACGCAGTATTTT. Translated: CASSPGAGGSTDTQYF.

The chain's CDR3 is CASRGLVAGNLYEQFF. For the CDR3, the DNA is TGTGCCAGCAGGGGACTAGTAGCCGGAAACCTGTATGAGCAGTTCTTC. The rearrangement uses TRBV6-6 and TRBJ2-1; 8 bases align to TRBD2. V shed 6 bases, J shed 8 bases, and the junction held 15 bases outside the gene matches. CDR1 MNHNY and CDR2 SVGAGI come from the germline V gene (reference sequence). This CDR3 is 16 amino acids long.

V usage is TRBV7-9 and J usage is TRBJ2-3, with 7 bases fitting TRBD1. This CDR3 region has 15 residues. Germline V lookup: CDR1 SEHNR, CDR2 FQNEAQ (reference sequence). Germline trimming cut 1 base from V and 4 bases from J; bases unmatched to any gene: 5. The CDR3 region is CASSLGDSYSDTQYF. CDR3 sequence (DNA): TGTGCCAGCAGCTTAGGGGACAGTTATTCAGATACGCAGTATTTT.

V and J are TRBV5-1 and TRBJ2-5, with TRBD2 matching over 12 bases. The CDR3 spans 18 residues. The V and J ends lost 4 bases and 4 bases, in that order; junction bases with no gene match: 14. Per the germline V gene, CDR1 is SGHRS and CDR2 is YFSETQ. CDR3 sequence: CASSQGGLAGGQGETQYF. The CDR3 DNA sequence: TGCGCCAGCAGCCAAGGTGGGCTAGCGGGAGGGCAGGGAGAGACCCAGTACTTC.

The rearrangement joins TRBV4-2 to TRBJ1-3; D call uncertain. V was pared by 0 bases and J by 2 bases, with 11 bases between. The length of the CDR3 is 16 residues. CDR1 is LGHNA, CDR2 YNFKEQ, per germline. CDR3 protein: CASSQEGGSTGNTIYF. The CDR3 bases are TGTGCCAGCAGCCAAGAAGGTGGCAGTACTGGAAACACCATATATTTT.

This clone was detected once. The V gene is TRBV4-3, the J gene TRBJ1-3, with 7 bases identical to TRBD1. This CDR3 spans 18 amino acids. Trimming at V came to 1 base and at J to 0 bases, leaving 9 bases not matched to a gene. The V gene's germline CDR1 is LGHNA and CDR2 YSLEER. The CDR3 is CASSQVIGGPNSGNTIYF. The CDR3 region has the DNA TGCGCCAGCAGCCAAGTCATAGGGGGCCCGAACTCTGGAAACACCATATATTTT.